These 26 T cell receptor beta chains were sequenced from one sample in a study of vaccination effects on CD4 cells after COVID-19. Repertoires were generated with immunoSEQ multiplex PCR, while TCRdb's copy carries only in-frame clones and drops some. The data contain about 47,000 clones, just over 70% of them seen just once; the ten biggest clones take up around 6.3%. Researchers isolated CD4+ T cells once approximately ten days of culture had elapsed. Each participant was given two doses of one vaccine (BNT162b2 or mRNA-1273). These receptors lack a known antigen. Sequenced material: CD4+ T cells from PBMCs cultured without peptide, taken after COVID-19 vaccination. These TCRs come from a human donor who received a COVID-19 vaccine.

The chain links TRBV7-2 to TRBJ2-1, with 9 nucleotides matching TRBD1. Trimming at V came to 8 bases and at J to 7 bases, leaving 12 bases not matched to a gene. Germline-derived CDR1 and CDR2 are SGHTA and FQGNSA. This CDR3 region has 15 residues. The CDR3 region has the DNA TGTGCCAGCCCCCTTCGTGGGACAGGGTGGAATGAGCAGTTCTTC. Translation: CASPLRGTGWNEQFF.

This chain links TRBV5-1 with TRBJ2-1; TRBD1 matches at 9 bases. Germline-derived CDR1 and CDR2 are SGHRS and YFSETQ. The V segment lost 4 bases and the J segment 4 bases; nucleotides outside the gene matches: 6. CDR3 length: 15 residues. The CDR3 reads CASSTRTGVYNEQFF. DNA of the CDR3: TGCGCCAGCAGCACCCGGACAGGGGTATACAATGAGCAGTTCTTC.

The table lists this clone with a few counts. The chain links TRBV7-9 to TRBJ1-1; D gene ambiguous. CDR1 and CDR2 from the germline V gene are SEHNR and FQNEAQ (reference sequence). CDR3 length equals 13 residues. The V end lost 4 bases, the J end lost 5 bases, and 11 bases lay between the germline ends. Here the CDR3 reads CASSSSRFTEAFF. CDR3 coding DNA: TGTGCCAGCAGCTCTTCCAGGTTTACTGAAGCTTTCTTT.

The V call is TRBV5-4, the J call TRBJ2-7; 7 bases agree with TRBD1. Per the germline V gene, CDR1 is SGHNT and CDR2 is YYREEE (reference sequence). The CDR3 is 14 amino acids. The ends lost 2 bases at V and 5 bases at J; junction bases unmatched: 7. The CDR3 loop reads CASSFGGQTNEQYF. CDR3 nucleotides: TGTGCCAGCAGCTTTGGGGGACAGACAAACGAGCAGTACTTC.

The V call is TRBV5-4, the J call TRBJ2-7; 12 bases are a match to TRBD1. The V gene's germline CDR1 is SGHNT and CDR2 YYREEE (reference sequence). The CDR3 totals 15 residues. V lost 5 bases and J lost 4; bases outside the gene matches: 7. CDR3 bases: TGTGCCAGCAGGGGGGGACAGGGGGCGGCTTACGAGCAGTACTTC. Translating gives CASRGGQGAAYEQYF.

V and J are TRBV6-5 and TRBJ2-3; D may be TRBD2 (7 bases). V was clipped by 3 bases and J by 2 bases, with 9 bases between them. Germline-derived CDR1 and CDR2 are MNHEY and SVGAGI. The CDR3 contains 14 residues. This chain's CDR3 is CASSYRGATDTQYF. For the CDR3, the DNA is TGTGCCAGCAGTTATCGGGGGGCCACAGATACGCAGTATTTT.

A few counts support this clone. V and J are TRBV5-1 and TRBJ1-5, with 7 nucleotides matching TRBD1. Trimming removed 4 bases from V and 5 bases from J; junction bases left unmatched: 3. Germline CDR1 is SGHRS and CDR2 is YFSETQ. The CDR3 totals 13 residues. CDR3 in DNA: TGCGCCAGCAGCACTGACAGGGATCAGCCCCAGCATTTT. Its protein is CASSTDRDQPQHF.

The CDR3 coding sequence is TGCGCCAGCAGCCAAGAGAGGCGGGGGCGACACTACAATGAGCAGTTCTTC. It specifies CASSQERRGRHYNEQFF. This chain uses TRBV4-1 with TRBJ2-1; D perhaps matches TRBD2 (7 bases). This CDR3 has 17 residues. The germline CDR1 and CDR2 sequences are MGHRA and YSYEKL. The V and J ends lost 0 bases and 3 bases respectively, with 15 bases between them.

The chain recombines TRBV21-1 with TRBJ2-4; the DNA was not compared with TRBD1, the D call given in the table. TRBV21-1 is noted as a pseudogene. The length of the CDR3 is 17 residues. The chain's CDR3 is CASSKEGQPLAKNIQYF. The CDR3 nucleotides read TGTGCCAGCAGCAAAGAGGGGCAGCCCCTAGCCAAAAACATTCAGTACTTC.

The J gene is TRBJ2-2, the V gene TRBV4-1; D gene uncertain. Germline loops: CDR1 MGHRA, CDR2 YSYEKL. V shed 4 bases and J shed 4 bases, with 4 bases lying between them. The CDR3 contains 12 residues. The chain's CDR3 is CASSRSTGELFF. In DNA form, the CDR3 reads TGCGCCAGCAGCCGATCCACCGGGGAGCTGTTTTTT.

The V and J genes are TRBV7-6 and TRBJ2-1, with D perhaps given as TRBD1 or TRBD2 (6 bases each). The CDR3 is 15 residues long. The V gene's germline CDR1 is SGHVS and CDR2 FNYEAQ. The V and J ends lost 5 bases and 7 bases respectively, with 18 bases between them. The CDR3 DNA reads as TGTGCCAGCAGCCAAAGTGGGGGGCTTGGGAATGAGCAGTTCTTC. This sequence encodes CASSQSGGLGNEQFF.

This clone was found a few times. The rearrangement uses TRBV2 and TRBJ2-7, with TRBD2 matching over 10 bases. The CDR3 is 17 amino acids. V dropped 0 bases and J dropped 2; count of bases not matched to a gene: 7. CDR1 is SNHLY, CDR2 FYNNEI, per germline. Here the CDR3 DNA reads TGTGCCAGCAGTGAAGCGTCGACTAGCGGGTTGGCCTACGAGCAGTACTTC. Amino acids: CASSEASTSGLAYEQYF. Supplemented by reference TRBV2 and TRBJ2-7, the full variable domain reads EPEVTQTPSHQVTQMGQEVILRCVPISNHLYFYWYRQILGQKVEFLVSFYNNEISEKSEIFDDQFSVERPDGSNFTLKIRSTKLEDSAMYFCASSEASTSGLAYEQYFGPGTRLTVT.

This chain connects TRBV10-3 to TRBJ2-1, with D perhaps TRBD1 or TRBD2 (6 bases each). This CDR3 has 13 amino acids. Trimming pared 8 bases from V and 5 bases from J, leaving 13 bases between. Germline assignment: CDR1 ENHRY and CDR2 SYGVKD. In nucleotides, the CDR3 is TGTGCCATCGGGGGGACAACCAACAATGAGCAGTTCTTC. It is translated as CAIGGTTNNEQFF.

The V call is TRBV18, the J call TRBJ1-1; TRBD1 matches at 9 bases. CDR1 and CDR2 (germline): KGHSH, LQKENI. After removal of 3 bases from V and 3 bases from J, the junction contained 5 bases not matched to a gene. This CDR3 has 15 residues. This CDR3 is CASSPLRQGDTEAFF. As DNA, the CDR3 is TGTGCCAGCTCACCCTTACGACAGGGGGACACTGAAGCTTTCTTT.

The rearrangement joins TRBV12-5 to TRBJ2-5, with 8 bases that match TRBD1. Germline values: CDR1 LGHNT, CDR2 FRNRAP. CDR3 length equals 16 residues. The J segment lost 4 bases and the V segment lost 1 base, leaving 8 bases of the junction unmatched. CDR3 DNA sequence: TGTGCTAGTGGTTTGGGGACAGGGTCGATGCGAGAGACCCAGTACTTC. This translates into CASGLGTGSMRETQYF.

V is TRBV6-5 and J is TRBJ1-5; possibly TRBD1 for D (5 bases). The V gene lost 4 bases and the J gene lost 5 bases, with 12 bases spanning the gap. This CDR3 comprises 14 residues. Germline CDR1 is MNHEY and CDR2 is SVGAGI. CDR3 sequence: CASSLQDGYQPQHF. CDR3 sequence (DNA): TGTGCCAGCAGTTTACAGGACGGTTATCAGCCCCAGCATTTT.

The rearrangement joins TRBV2 to TRBJ2-1, with 9 positions matching TRBD1. The germline V gene has CDR1 SNHLY and CDR2 FYNNEI. The V and J ends lost 6 bases and 4 bases, in that order; junction bases with no gene match: 7. This CDR3 has 15 amino acids. The CDR3 loop is CASSAGQGPYNEQFF. CDR3 sequence (DNA): TGTGCCAGCAGCGCCGGACAGGGGCCTTACAATGAGCAGTTCTTC.

The V call is TRBV11-1, the J call TRBJ1-4; TRBD1 aligns across 9 bases. J was trimmed by 7 bases and V by 4 bases; bases with no gene match: 4. CDR1 SGHAT and CDR2 FQDESV come from the germline V gene (reference sequence). The CDR3 extends over 14 amino acids. This CDR3 is CASSYGTGREKLFF. The CDR3 bases are TGTGCCAGCAGCTACGGGACAGGGCGTGAAAAACTGTTTTTT.

This clone was counted a few times. The chain carries TRBV27 and TRBJ2-2; 11 bases match TRBD2. Trimming took 5 bases from V and 5 from J; bases not matched to a gene: 4. Germline values: CDR1 MNHEY, CDR2 SMNVEV (reference sequence). The CDR3 is 15 residues long. The CDR3 region has the DNA TGTGCCAGCAGTCCGGGACTAGCGGCGACCGGGGAGCTGTTTTTT. Its protein is CASSPGLAATGELFF.

This CDR3 reads CASSLGGGRALYEQYF. Written as DNA, the CDR3 is TGTGCCAGCAGCTTAGGAGGCGGGAGGGCCTTGTACGAGCAGTACTTC. The V and J genes are TRBV11-2 and TRBJ2-7; 9 bases agree with TRBD2. V gave up 1 base and J gave up 4 bases; unmatched junction bases: 8. The CDR3 loop spans 16 amino acids. Germline values: CDR1 SGHAT, CDR2 FQNNGV.

In its sample, this clone was seen once. V usage is TRBV10-3 and J usage is TRBJ1-1; D not certain. Looked up from germline, CDR1 is ENHRY and CDR2 is SYGVKD. CDR3 length: 13 residues. The V gene lost 8 bases and the J gene lost 1 base, with 11 bases spanning the gap. CDR3 sequence: CAISSGENTEAFF. DNA of the CDR3: TGTGCCATCTCGTCGGGCGAGAACACTGAAGCTTTCTTT.

This clone was detected a few times. The chain joins TRBV10-2 to TRBJ1-5, with 7 bases matching TRBD1. The CDR3 contains 15 residues. Germline lookup yields CDR1 WSHSY and CDR2 SAAADI. V lost 8 bases, J lost 2 bases, and 9 bases stayed unmatched. The CDR3 spells CASSMTGSGNQPQHF. The CDR3, as DNA: TGCGCCAGCTCCATGACAGGGTCAGGCAATCAGCCCCAGCATTTT.

This clone appeared a few times. The chain uses TRBV11-2 and TRBJ2-1; D unresolved. Germline CDR1 reads SGHAT; CDR2 reads FQNNGV. The CDR3 is 12 amino acids. V lost 4 bases and J lost 7, with 8 bases in between. The CDR3 reads CASSSPWNEQFF. CDR3 coding DNA: TGTGCCAGCAGCTCGCCATGGAATGAGCAGTTCTTC.

The rearrangement joins TRBV5-1 to TRBJ2-7; D gene ambiguous. The CDR3 contains 15 residues. Looked up from germline, CDR1 is SGHRS and CDR2 is YFSETQ. The ends were cut back, 0 bases at V and 6 bases at J, with 16 bases in the middle. For the CDR3, the DNA is TGCGCCAGCAGCTTGGAAGTTGCCGCTAGGTCCGAGCAGTACTTC. Amino acid sequence: CASSLEVAARSEQYF.

This chain connects TRBV5-1 to TRBJ2-5, with 8 nucleotides matching TRBD1. CDR1 and CDR2 from the germline V gene are SGHRS and YFSETQ. Trimming removed 1 base from V and 4 bases from J; junction bases left unmatched: 9. This CDR3 contains 16 residues. Here the CDR3 DNA reads TGCGCCAGCAGCTTGAGAATTAATACAGGGGGAGAGACCCAGTACTTC. This translates into CASSLRINTGGETQYF.

This rearrangement joins TRBV5-8 to TRBJ1-6; tentatively, D is TRBD1 (5 bases). CDR1 is SGHTS, CDR2 YDEGEE, per germline. Trimming stripped 4 bases from V and 1 base from J, with 12 bases between. The CDR3 runs 16 residues. In DNA, the CDR3 is TGTGCCAGCAGCCGGCGAGGGGCTTCCTATAATTCACCCCTCCACTTT. Protein: CASSRRGASYNSPLHF.